This T cell receptor beta chain was identified during a study of CD8 T cells in ankylosing spondylitis. Molecular-barcoded quantitative 5'-RACE produced these TCR beta libraries. MiXCR, applied by TCRdb to the 5' RACE reads, yields one record per CDR3 protein. The sample gives about 320,000 distinct CDR3 sequences, more than 9% of which show up once; roughly 9.1% is in the top ten. There are a few counts of this clonotype. Its specificity is unknown. Whole-study findings and limits: Enrichment of disease-linked clones was reportedly significant in matched ankylosing spondylitis synovial fluid.

This sequence was found in a female donor with ankylosing spondylitis or in good health (not recorded which). Input material: blood, either unsorted or a sorted T cell fraction (not recorded which).

The CDR3 sequence: CSATGEGAHTEQFF. DNA of the CDR3: TGCAGTGCAACCGGGGAGGGTGCGCACACTGAGCAGTTCTTC. The chain couples TRBV20-1 to TRBJ2-1; 7 nucleotides match TRBD2. J was trimmed by 9 bases and V by 6 bases; bases with no gene match: 14. This CDR3 is 14 amino acids long. Germline loops: CDR1 DFQATT, CDR2 SNEGSKA (reference sequence).